A single sample gave rise to the 27 T cell receptor beta chains below, sequenced in a study of T cell responses to AZD1222 COVID-19 vaccine. Clones were read by immunoSEQ multiplex PCR, and TCRdb kept only the in-frame ones, dropping some. In the table there are approximately 170,000 clones, around 93% of which are singletons. Sequencing was performed on peripheral blood, taken on day 0 of AZD1222 vaccination. The receptors come from an adult in good health.

The chain links TRBV29-1 to TRBJ1-5; TRBD1 is a possible D gene (6 bases). Trimming left V 5 bases short and J 2 bases short, with 7 bases between. Germline loops: CDR1 SQVTM, CDR2 ANQGSEA. CDR3 length equals 12 residues. The CDR3 here is CSVRQGNQPQHF. The CDR3 nucleotides read TGCAGCGTTAGACAGGGCAATCAGCCCCAGCATTTT.

The chain has TRBV28 and TRBJ2-2; maybe TRBD1 (5 bases). The CDR3 spans 14 residues. Deletions cut 9 bases from V and 5 bases from J, with 16 bases between. Germline assignment: CDR1 MDHEN and CDR2 SYDVKM. The DNA of the CDR3 is TGTGCCAGTCGTGGGCAGGGATGGACCGGGGAGCTGTTTTTT. Its protein is CASRGQGWTGELFF.

The chain is built from TRBV7-3 and TRBJ2-1; the D gene is possibly TRBD1 (5 bases). Deletions cut 3 bases from V and 10 bases from J, with 13 bases between. CDR3 length: 13 amino acids. The germline gives CDR1 SGHTA, CDR2 FQGTGA. CDR3 amino acids: CASSFETAAEQFF. The CDR3 nucleotides are TGTGCCAGCAGCTTCGAGACAGCCGCCGAGCAGTTCTTC.

V usage is TRBV6-2 or TRBV6-3 and J usage is TRBJ2-2; TRBD2 matches 9 bases. This CDR3 region has 17 residues. Per the germline V gene, CDR1 is MNHEY and CDR2 is SVGEGT. The trim removed 4 bases at V and 5 bases at J, leaving 11 bases unmatched. The CDR3 spells CASSFLGGRVRTGELFF. DNA for the CDR3: TGTGCCAGCAGTTTCCTAGGCGGGAGGGTGAGGACCGGGGAGCTGTTTTTT.

V gene TRBV12-5 combines with J gene TRBJ1-2; 8 bases fit TRBD1. Germline-derived CDR1 and CDR2 are LGHNT and FRNRAP. V lost 4 bases to trimming and J lost 6 bases; unmatched junction nucleotides: 10. CDR3 length: 15 amino acids. The CDR3 DNA follows: TGTGCTAGTGGTTCTCCCTCGGACAGGGTTAATGGCTACACCTTC. Translating gives CASGSPSDRVNGYTF.

This clone was seen only a few times. The V and J genes are TRBV30 and TRBJ2-7, with a possible D match to TRBD1 (5 bases). Germline CDR1 is GTSNPN and CDR2 is SVGIG (reference sequence). The V and J ends lost 3 bases and 2 bases respectively, with 8 bases between them. The CDR3 runs to 12 residues. The CDR3 loop is CAWRGRTYEQYF. As DNA, the CDR3 is TGTGCCTGGAGGGGGCGGACCTACGAGCAGTACTTC.

The gene calls are TRBV4-2 and TRBJ1-2, with TRBD1 identical over 9 bases. V dropped 0 bases and J dropped 5; count of bases not matched to a gene: 7. CDR1 and CDR2 from the germline V gene are LGHNA and YNFKEQ. CDR3 length equals 16 residues. DNA for the CDR3: TGTGCCAGCAGCCAAGATGCGGGACAGGGTACGTATGGCTACACCTTC. Amino acids: CASSQDAGQGTYGYTF.

The V and J genes are TRBV5-1 and TRBJ2-1; D is undetermined. Germline V gives CDR1 SGHRS, CDR2 YFSETQ. V was clipped by 4 bases and J by 7 bases, with 12 bases between them. This CDR3 comprises 13 residues. DNA for the CDR3: TGCGCCAGCAGCAAGAACCCACCTAATGAGCAGTTCTTC. Its protein product is CASSKNPPNEQFF.

The chain links TRBV28 to TRBJ2-2; D unclear. This CDR3 has 13 residues. Germline lookup yields CDR1 MDHEN and CDR2 SYDVKM. V gave up 8 bases and J gave up 3 bases, with 10 bases separating them. The CDR3 DNA is TGTGCCAGCTTATGGTCCGACACCGGGGAGCTGTTTTTT. Protein sequence: CASLWSDTGELFF.

The chain combines TRBV12-3 or TRBV12-4 with TRBJ1-5; D may be TRBD1 (5 bases). The length of the CDR3 is 13 residues. V was pared by 3 bases and J by 11 bases, with 14 bases between. The CDR3 reads CASSFGTTWTQHF. Written as DNA, the CDR3 is TGTGCCAGCAGTTTTGGGACCACCTGGACCCAGCATTTT.

This clone has only one observation. The V gene is TRBV5-8, the J gene TRBJ1-6, with 8 nucleotides matching TRBD1. This CDR3 is built from 16 residues. Germline V lookup: CDR1 SGHTS, CDR2 YDEGEE. J was trimmed by 6 bases and V by 4 bases; bases with no gene match: 9. The CDR3 region is CASSPGQGLSNSPLHF. CDR3 sequence (DNA): TGTGCCAGCAGCCCAGGACAGGGTCTTAGTAATTCACCCCTCCACTTT.

The rearrangement joins TRBV9 to TRBJ2-3; unclear D gene. V lost 4 bases and J lost 1, with 10 bases in between. Germline V gene data show CDR1 as SGDLS and CDR2 as YYNGEE. This CDR3 is 14 amino acids long. The CDR3 DNA reads TGTGCCAGCAGCCTCGGGCCAGGCACAGATACGCAGTATTTT. This codes for CASSLGPGTDTQYF.

This clone was found once. The chain links TRBV6-6 to TRBJ2-7, with D tentatively TRBD1 or TRBD2 (5 bases each). The CDR3 contains 12 residues. V was clipped by 2 bases and J by 6 bases, with 8 bases between them. The germline gives CDR1 MNHNY, CDR2 SVGAGI (reference sequence). The CDR3 here is CASSYTGGEQYF. The CDR3, as DNA: TGTGCCAGCAGTTACACAGGAGGCGAGCAGTACTTC.

The chain uses TRBV2 and TRBJ1-6; no clear D. Looked up from germline, CDR1 is SNHLY and CDR2 is FYNNEI. This CDR3 is built from 14 residues. V lost 4 bases and J lost 7, with 11 bases in between. As DNA, the CDR3 is TGTGCCAGCAGTGCCGACGGCCTCAATTCACCCCTCCACTTT. It is translated as CASSADGLNSPLHF.

The chain carries TRBV19 and TRBJ2-7; TRBD2 matches at 13 bases. Trimming took 3 bases from V and 2 from J; bases not matched to a gene: 10. The CDR3 is 18 amino acids. The germline V gene encodes CDR1 LNHDA and CDR2 SQIVND (reference sequence). In DNA form, the CDR3 reads TGTGCCAGTAGTATCCTACTAGCGGGAGGGCCGATCCCCTACGAGCAGTACTTC. This gives the protein CASSILLAGGPIPYEQYF.

The genes are TRBV6-2 or TRBV6-3 and TRBJ1-6; D gene ambiguous. The germline V and J ends were trimmed by 5 bases and 0 bases, with 20 bases remaining between them. Germline V gives CDR1 MNHEY, CDR2 SVGEGT. The CDR3 length is 19 residues. The CDR3 nucleotides read TGTGCCAGCAGTAAGGACCTCCGGATAGTGAGCTCCTATAATTCACCCCTCCACTTT. Translation gives CASSKDLRIVSSYNSPLHF.

The chain recombines TRBV28 with TRBJ1-2; possibly TRBD1 for D (5 bases). The CDR3 consists of 12 residues. Trimming shortened V by 5 bases and J by 12 bases, and 16 bases separated the two germline ends. Germline-derived CDR1 and CDR2 are MDHEN and SYDVKM. In DNA form, the CDR3 reads TGTGCCAGCAGTCGTCCGCAGGGACGACACACCTTC. Its translation: CASSRPQGRHTF.

The chain recombines TRBV11-3 with TRBJ1-1, with 7 bases identical to TRBD1. V trimming: 5 bases; J trimming: 3 bases; junction bases outside the gene matches: 3. This CDR3 spans 13 amino acids. Looked up from germline, CDR1 is SGHNT and CDR2 is YENEEA. CDR3 region: CASSRQGHTEAFF. In DNA form, the CDR3 reads TGTGCCAGCAGCAGACAGGGACACACTGAAGCTTTCTTT.

The chain carries TRBV5-1 and TRBJ2-1; 12 bases map to TRBD2. Germline-derived CDR1 and CDR2 are SGHRS and YFSETQ. This CDR3 region has 16 residues. J was trimmed by 3 bases and V by 2 bases; bases with no gene match: 3. The CDR3 DNA reads as TGCGCCAGCAGCTTACGGACTAGCGGGAACTACAATGAGCAGTTCTTC. It encodes CASSLRTSGNYNEQFF.

This clone was seen a single time. The chain has TRBV5-1 and TRBJ1-5; no clear D gene. Germline loops: CDR1 SGHRS, CDR2 YFSETQ. The CDR3 totals 14 residues. V lost 0 bases and J 6 bases, leaving 10 bases between the germline ends. In DNA, the CDR3 is TGCGCCAGCAGCTTGGGGGTATTCGGTCAGCCCCAGCATTTT. Protein sequence: CASSLGVFGQPQHF.

This chain joins TRBV10-3 and TRBJ1-4; 7 bases are a match to TRBD1. V trimming: 8 bases; J trimming: 8 bases; junction bases outside the gene matches: 11. In germline, CDR1 is ENHRY, CDR2 SYGVKD. This CDR3 is 14 amino acids long. The CDR3 DNA follows: TGTGCCATCGGGACAGTCGCCCCTGGAGAAAAACTGTTTTTT. As protein: CAIGTVAPGEKLFF.

The chain has TRBV30 and TRBJ2-2; D ambiguous. Germline V gives CDR1 GTSNPN, CDR2 SVGIG (reference sequence). Trimming shortened V by 5 bases and J by 4 bases, and 8 bases separated the two germline ends. The CDR3 extends over 12 amino acids. CDR3 amino acids: CAWCIGTGELFF. CDR3 nucleotides: TGTGCCTGGTGTATCGGCACCGGGGAGCTGTTTTTT.

The chain is built from TRBV5-8 and TRBJ2-7, with 8 bases identical to TRBD2. CDR1 is SGHTS, CDR2 YDEGEE, per germline. The CDR3 runs 15 residues. V lost 0 bases and J lost 5; bases outside the gene matches: 7. The CDR3 region has the DNA TGTGCCAGCAGCTTGGGGGTCGGGACTAGTAACGAGCAGTACTTC. This translates into CASSLGVGTSNEQYF.

The chain employs TRBV28 and TRBJ2-1; D is uncertain. Between the trimmed V and J ends, which lost 6 bases and 9 bases, there was a span of 24 bases. Germline V CDR1 and CDR2: MDHEN, SYDVKM. This CDR3 contains 16 residues. The CDR3 protein is CASSLLGIGRPSEQFF. DNA for the CDR3: TGTGCCAGCAGCCTTTTGGGGATCGGGCGCCCCTCTGAGCAGTTCTTC. Supplemented by reference TRBV28 and TRBJ2-1, the full variable domain reads DVKVTQSSRYLVKRTGEKVFLECVQDMDHENMFWYRQDPGLGLRLIYFSYDVKMKEKGDIPEGYSVSREKKERFSLILESASTNQTSMYLCASSLLGIGRPSEQFFGPGTRLTVL.

A word on this clone: An end of the junction differs from the germline gene, which may be a read error. The genes are TRBV7-7 and TRBJ2-3; 9 nucleotides line up with TRBD2. The CDR3 length is 15 residues. Germline CDR1 reads SSHAT; CDR2 reads FNYEAQ (reference sequence). DNA for the CDR3: TGTGCTAGCAGCGCCTCTAGCGGGACCACAGATACGCAGTATTTT. Protein sequence: CASSASSGTTDTQYF.

This clone was picked up a small number of times. V is TRBV29-1 and J is TRBJ1-2; the match to TRBD1 covers 11 bases. This CDR3 has 12 residues. J lost 7 bases, V lost 6 bases, and 4 bases had no gene match. CDR1 and CDR2 from the germline V gene are SQVTM and ANQGSEA. The CDR3 DNA reads as TGCAGCGTATGGGACAGGGGGGTTGGCTACACCTTC. This codes for CSVWDRGVGYTF. Drawing the rest from reference TRBV29-1 and TRBJ1-2, the complete variable domain is SAVISQKPSRDICQRGTSLTIQCQVDSQVTMMFWYRQQPGQSLTLIATANQGSEATYESGFVIDKFPISRPNLTFSTLTVSNMSPEDSSIYLCSVWDRGVGYTFGSGTRLTVV.

The rearrangement joins TRBV6-5 to TRBJ1-2; D may be TRBD1 (5 bases). Looked up from germline, CDR1 is MNHEY and CDR2 is SVGAGI. Trimming left V 2 bases short and J 4 bases short, with 11 bases between. The CDR3 has 14 amino acids. The CDR3 sequence is CASSYGAGVYGYTF. In DNA, the CDR3 is TGTGCCAGCAGTTACGGGGCCGGTGTCTATGGCTACACCTTC.